The text below deals with one T cell receptor beta chain. This record belongs to a study of glioma-infiltrating T cells after dendritic cell vaccination. Profiling relied on immunoSEQ multiplex PCR, and the TCRdb table lists in-frame clones only, not all of them. Found here are 90,000 or so clones, about 84% of them singletons; the top ten hold 2.5% to 3%. The CDR3 extends over 15 amino acids. Germline V lookup: CDR1 LGHNA, CDR2 YSLEER. The junction had 3 bases not matched to a gene; V was cut back by 6 bases and J by 3 bases. This TCR was recovered from a human donor with glioblastoma. The sequenced sample was blood, obtained before dendritic cell vaccination. The chain recombines TRBV4-3 with TRBJ2-1; 12 bases line up with TRBD2. This CDR3 is CASRTGLAGYNEQFF. The CDR3 bases are TGCGCCAGCAGAACGGGACTAGCGGGCTACAATGAGCAGTTCTTC.